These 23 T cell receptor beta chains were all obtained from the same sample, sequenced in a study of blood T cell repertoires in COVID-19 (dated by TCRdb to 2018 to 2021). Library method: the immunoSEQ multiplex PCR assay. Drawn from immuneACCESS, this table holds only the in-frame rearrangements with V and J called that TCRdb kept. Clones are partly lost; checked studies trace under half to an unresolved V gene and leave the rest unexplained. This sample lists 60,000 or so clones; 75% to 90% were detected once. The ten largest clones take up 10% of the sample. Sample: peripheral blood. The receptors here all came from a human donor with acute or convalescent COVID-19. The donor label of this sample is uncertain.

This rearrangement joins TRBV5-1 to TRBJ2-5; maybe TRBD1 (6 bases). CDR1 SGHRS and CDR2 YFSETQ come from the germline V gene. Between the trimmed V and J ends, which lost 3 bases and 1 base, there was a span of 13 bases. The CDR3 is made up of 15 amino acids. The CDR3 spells CASSSDGTFQETQYF. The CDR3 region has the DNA TGCGCCAGCAGCTCGGATGGGACATTCCAAGAGACCCAGTACTTC. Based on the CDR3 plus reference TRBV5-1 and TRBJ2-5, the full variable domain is KAGVTQTPRYLIKTRGQQVTLSCSPISGHRSVSWYQQTPGQGLQFLFEYFSETQRNKGNFPGRFSGRQFSNSRSEMNVSTLELGDSALYLCASSSDGTFQETQYFGPGTRLLVL.

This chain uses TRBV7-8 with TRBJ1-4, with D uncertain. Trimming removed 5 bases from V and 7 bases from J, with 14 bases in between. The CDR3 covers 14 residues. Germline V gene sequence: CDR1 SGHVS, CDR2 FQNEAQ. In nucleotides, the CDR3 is TGTGCCAGCAGCCCGGGAGAGAGAAGTGAAAAACTGTTTTTT. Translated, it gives CASSPGERSEKLFF.

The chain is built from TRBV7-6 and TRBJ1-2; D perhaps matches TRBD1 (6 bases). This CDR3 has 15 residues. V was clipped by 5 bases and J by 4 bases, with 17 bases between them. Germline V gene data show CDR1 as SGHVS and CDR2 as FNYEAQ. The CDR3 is CASSPGGGTVYGYTF. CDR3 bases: TGTGCCAGCAGCCCGGGGGGCGGGACGGTCTATGGCTACACCTTC.

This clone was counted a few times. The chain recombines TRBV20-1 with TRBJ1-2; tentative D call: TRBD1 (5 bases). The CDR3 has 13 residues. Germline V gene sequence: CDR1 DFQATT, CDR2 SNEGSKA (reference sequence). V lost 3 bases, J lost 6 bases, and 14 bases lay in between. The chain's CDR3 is CSASLRQLNGYTF. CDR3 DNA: TGCAGTGCTAGTCTCAGACAGCTGAATGGCTACACCTTC.

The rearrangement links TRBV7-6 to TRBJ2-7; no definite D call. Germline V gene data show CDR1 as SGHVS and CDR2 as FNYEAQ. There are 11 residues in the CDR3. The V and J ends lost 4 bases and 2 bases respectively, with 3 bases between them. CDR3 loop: CASSSAYEQYF. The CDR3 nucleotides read TGTGCCAGCAGCTCCGCCTACGAGCAGTACTTC. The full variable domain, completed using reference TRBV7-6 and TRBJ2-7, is GAGVSQSPRYKVTKRGQDVALRCDPISGHVSLYWYRQALGQGPEFLTYFNYEAQQDKSGLPNDRFSAERPEGSISTLTIQRTEQRDSAMYRCASSSAYEQYFGPGTRLTVT.

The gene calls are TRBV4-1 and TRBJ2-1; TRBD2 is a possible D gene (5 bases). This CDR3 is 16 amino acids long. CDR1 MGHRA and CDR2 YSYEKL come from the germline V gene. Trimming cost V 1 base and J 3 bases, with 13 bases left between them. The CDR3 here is CASSQVWRKNYNEQFF. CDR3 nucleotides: TGCGCCAGCAGCCAAGTGTGGAGGAAGAACTACAATGAGCAGTTCTTC.

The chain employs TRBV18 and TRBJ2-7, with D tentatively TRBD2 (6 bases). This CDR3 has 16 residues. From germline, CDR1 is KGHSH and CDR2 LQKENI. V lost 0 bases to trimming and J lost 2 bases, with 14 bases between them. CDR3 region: CASSPPVGGGTYEQYF. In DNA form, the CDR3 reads TGTGCCAGCTCACCACCGGTGGGGGGTGGGACCTACGAGCAGTACTTC.

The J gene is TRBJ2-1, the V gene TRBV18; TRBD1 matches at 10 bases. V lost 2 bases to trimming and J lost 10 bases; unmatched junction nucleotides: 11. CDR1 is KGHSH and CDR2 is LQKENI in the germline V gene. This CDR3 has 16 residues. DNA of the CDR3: TGTGCCAGCTCACCAATTGAGACAGGGGGCATCGGGGAGCAGTTCTTC. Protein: CASSPIETGGIGEQFF.

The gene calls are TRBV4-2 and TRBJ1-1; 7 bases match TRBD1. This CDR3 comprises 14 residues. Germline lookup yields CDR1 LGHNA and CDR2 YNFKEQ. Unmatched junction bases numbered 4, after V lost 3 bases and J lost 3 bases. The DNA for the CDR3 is TGTGCCAGCAGCCAGTCCGACAGGGACACTGAAGCTTTCTTT. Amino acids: CASSQSDRDTEAFF.

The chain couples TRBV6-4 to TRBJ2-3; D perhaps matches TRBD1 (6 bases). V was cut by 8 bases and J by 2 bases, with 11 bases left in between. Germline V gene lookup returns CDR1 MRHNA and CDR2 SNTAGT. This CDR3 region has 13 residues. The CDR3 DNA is TGTGCCAGCGGGGACATAAACACAGATACGCAGTATTTT. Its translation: CASGDINTDTQYF.

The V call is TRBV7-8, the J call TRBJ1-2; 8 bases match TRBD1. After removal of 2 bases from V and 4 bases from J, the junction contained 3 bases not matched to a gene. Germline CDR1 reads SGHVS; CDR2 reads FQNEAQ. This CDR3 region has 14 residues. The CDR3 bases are TGTGCCAGCAGCTTACGGACAGGGTCCTATGGCTACACCTTC. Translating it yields CASSLRTGSYGYTF.

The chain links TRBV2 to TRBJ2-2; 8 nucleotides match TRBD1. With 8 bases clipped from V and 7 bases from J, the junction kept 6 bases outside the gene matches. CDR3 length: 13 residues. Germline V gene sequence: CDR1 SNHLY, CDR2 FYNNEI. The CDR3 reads CASRRGRDGELFF. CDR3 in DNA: TGTGCCAGCCGCAGGGGGCGGGACGGGGAGCTGTTTTTT.

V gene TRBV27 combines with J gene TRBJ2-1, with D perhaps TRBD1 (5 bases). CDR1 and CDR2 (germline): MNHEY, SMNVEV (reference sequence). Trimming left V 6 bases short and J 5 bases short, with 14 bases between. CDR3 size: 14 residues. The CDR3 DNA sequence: TGTGCCAGCAGGGGTGGACAAACTGACAATGAGCAGTTCTTC. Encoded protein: CASRGGQTDNEQFF.

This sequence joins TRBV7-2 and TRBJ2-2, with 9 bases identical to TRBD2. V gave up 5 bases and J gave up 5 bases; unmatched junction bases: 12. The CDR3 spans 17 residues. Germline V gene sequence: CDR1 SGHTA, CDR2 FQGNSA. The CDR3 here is CASSPDYGTSWTGELFF. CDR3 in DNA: TGTGCCAGCAGCCCCGATTACGGGACTAGCTGGACCGGGGAGCTGTTTTTT.

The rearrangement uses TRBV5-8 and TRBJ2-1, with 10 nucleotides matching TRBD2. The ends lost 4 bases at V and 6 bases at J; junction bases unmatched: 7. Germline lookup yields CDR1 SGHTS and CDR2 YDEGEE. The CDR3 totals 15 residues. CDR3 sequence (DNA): TGTGCCAGCAGCCCCGAGCGGGGGGGCCGCAATGAGCAGTTCTTC. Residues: CASSPERGGRNEQFF.

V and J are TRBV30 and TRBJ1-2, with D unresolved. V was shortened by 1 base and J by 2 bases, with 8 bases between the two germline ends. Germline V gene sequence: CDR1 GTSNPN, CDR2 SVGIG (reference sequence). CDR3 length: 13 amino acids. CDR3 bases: TGTGCCTGGAGTGGAGGAGTGAACTATGGCTACACCTTC. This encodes CAWSGGVNYGYTF.

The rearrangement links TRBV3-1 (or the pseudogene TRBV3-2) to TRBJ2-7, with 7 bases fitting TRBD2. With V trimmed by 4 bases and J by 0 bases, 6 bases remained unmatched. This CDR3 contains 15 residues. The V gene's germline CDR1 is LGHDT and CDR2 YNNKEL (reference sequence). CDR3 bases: TGTGCCAGCAGCCCCCGTGGCGGGAGCTCCTACGAGCAGTACTTC. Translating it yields CASSPRGGSSYEQYF.

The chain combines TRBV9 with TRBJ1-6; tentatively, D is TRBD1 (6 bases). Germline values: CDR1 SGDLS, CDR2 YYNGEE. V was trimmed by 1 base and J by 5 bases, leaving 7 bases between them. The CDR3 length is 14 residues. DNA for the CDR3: TGTGCCAGCAGCGTAAGGACAGATAATTCACCCCTCCACTTT. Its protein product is CASSVRTDNSPLHF.

The CDR3 reads CASSPGSGGRYF. In nucleotides, the CDR3 is TGTGCCAGCAGTCCTGGTTCAGGGGGGAGGTACTTC. The chain joins TRBV28 to TRBJ2-4; maybe TRBD1 (7 bases). The CDR3 is made up of 12 amino acids. CDR1 and CDR2 from the germline V gene are MDHEN and SYDVKM. V was cut by 5 bases and J by 15 bases, with 17 bases left in between.

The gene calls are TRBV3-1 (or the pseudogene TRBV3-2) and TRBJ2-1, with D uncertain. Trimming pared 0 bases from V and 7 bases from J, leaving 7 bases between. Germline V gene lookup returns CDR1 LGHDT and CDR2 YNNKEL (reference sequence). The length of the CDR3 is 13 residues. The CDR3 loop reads CASSQERWNEQFF. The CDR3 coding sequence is TGTGCCAGCAGCCAAGAGCGATGGAATGAGCAGTTCTTC.

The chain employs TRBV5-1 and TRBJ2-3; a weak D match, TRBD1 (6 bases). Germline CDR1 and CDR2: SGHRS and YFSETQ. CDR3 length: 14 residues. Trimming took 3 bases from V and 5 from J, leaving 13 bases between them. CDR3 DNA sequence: TGCGCCAGCAGCTACGGACAGATTTTAGATACGCAGTATTTT. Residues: CASSYGQILDTQYF. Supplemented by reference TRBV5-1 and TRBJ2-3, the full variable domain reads KAGVTQTPRYLIKTRGQQVTLSCSPISGHRSVSWYQQTPGQGLQFLFEYFSETQRNKGNFPGRFSGRQFSNSRSEMNVSTLELGDSALYLCASSYGQILDTQYFGPGTRLTVL.

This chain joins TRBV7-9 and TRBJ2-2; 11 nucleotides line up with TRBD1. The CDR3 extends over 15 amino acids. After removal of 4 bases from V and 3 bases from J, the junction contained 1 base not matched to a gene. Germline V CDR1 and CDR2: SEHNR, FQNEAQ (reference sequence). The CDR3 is CASSSGQGDTGELFF. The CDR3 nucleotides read TGTGCCAGCAGCTCGGGACAGGGGGACACCGGGGAGCTGTTTTTT.

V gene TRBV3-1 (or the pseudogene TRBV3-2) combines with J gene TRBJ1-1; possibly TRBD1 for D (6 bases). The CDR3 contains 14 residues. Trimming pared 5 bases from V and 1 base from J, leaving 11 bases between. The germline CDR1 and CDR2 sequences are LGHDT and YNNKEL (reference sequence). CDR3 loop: CASSTTGPNTEAFF. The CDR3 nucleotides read TGTGCCAGCAGCACGACAGGTCCGAACACTGAAGCTTTCTTT.